The clone carrying this T cell receptor (beta chain) appeared many times. Its matching antigen is unknown. Regarding time point: newly diagnosed GD, antithyroid drugs for less than 3 months. RNA isolated from PBMCs was used to make the TCR library. J gave up 2 bases and V 0 bases, and 9 bases lay outside the gene matches. The CDR3 is 19 amino acids. Germline V gene data show CDR1 as DFQATT and CDR2 as SNEGSKA (reference sequence). The data originate from a study of regulatory T cells in long-lasting Graves disease. Arm-PCR of CDR3 regions and iRepertoire HTBI primers were the basis on which TCR beta libraries were built. TCRdb passed the multiplex PCR reads through MiXCR, listing each CDR3 protein once. Of approximately 270,000 distinct CDR3 sequences in the sample, around a sixth were seen once. Study-level points and caveats: With 2,500 to 3,500 shared public clonotypes, persistent patients exceeded new patients, who shared more than 900.

The same data also went into a second study, on T cells in Graves' hyperthyroidism and ophthalmopathy. That publication notes: HTBI primers drove first-round RT-PCR of the TCR CDR3. Ophthalmopathy onset followed model prediction by a median around 6.6 months.

Here the sequenced sample was peripheral blood mononuclear cells (PBMCs), taken at new diagnosis, from a patient treated with antithyroid drugs. This TCR was sampled from a woman between 25 and 40 years old with Graves disease. The V and J genes are TRBV20-1 and TRBJ2-2; 13 positions match TRBD2. The CDR3 loop is CSARDPTSGGSFNTGELFF. CDR3 DNA: TGCAGTGCTAGAGATCCGACTAGCGGGGGGTCCTTTAACACCGGGGAGCTGTTTTTT.